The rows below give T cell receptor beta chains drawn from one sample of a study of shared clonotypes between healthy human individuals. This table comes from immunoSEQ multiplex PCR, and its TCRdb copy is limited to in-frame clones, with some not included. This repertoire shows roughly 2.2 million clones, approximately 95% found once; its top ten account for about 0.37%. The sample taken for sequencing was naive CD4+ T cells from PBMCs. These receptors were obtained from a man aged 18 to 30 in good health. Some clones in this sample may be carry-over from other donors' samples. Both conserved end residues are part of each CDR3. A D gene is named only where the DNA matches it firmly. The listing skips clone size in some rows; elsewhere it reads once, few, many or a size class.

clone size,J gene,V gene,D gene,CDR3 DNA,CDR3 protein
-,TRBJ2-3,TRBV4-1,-,TGCGCCAGCAGCGCTCTACGAGGAGGGGGCACAGATACGCAGTATTTT,CASSALRGGGTDTQYF
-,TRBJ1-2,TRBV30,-,TGTGCCTGGAGGGCCCGAGGTTGGGATGGCTACACCTTC,CAWRARGWDGYTF
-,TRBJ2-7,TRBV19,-,TGTGCCAGTAGTATGCACAGGACTGACTACGAGCAGTACTTC,CASSMHRTDYEQYF
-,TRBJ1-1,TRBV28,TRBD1,TGTGCCAGCAGACGCGGTGGAGGGGGCGCTGACACTGAAGCTTTCTTT,CASRRGGGGADTEAFF
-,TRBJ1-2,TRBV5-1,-,TGCGCCAGCAGCGAAGGGCTAAACTATGGCTACACCTTC,CASSEGLNYGYTF
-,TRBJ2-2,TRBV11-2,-,TGTGCCAGCAGCATCGCAGTGAGCACCGGGGAGCTGTTTTTT,CASSIAVSTGELFF
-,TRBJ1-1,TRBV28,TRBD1,TGTGCCAGCAGTTCCCCCCGACAGGGGGCCTCGACTGAAGCTTTCTTT,CASSSPRQGASTEAFF
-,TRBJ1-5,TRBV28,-,TGTGCCAGCACCCATGACCCTTTCCAGCCCCAGCATTTT,CASTHDPFQPQHF
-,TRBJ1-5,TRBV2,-,TGTGCCAGCAGCGCCGGGTTATTTCGGGTAATGAAGACCCAGCATTTT,CASSAGLFRVMKTQHF
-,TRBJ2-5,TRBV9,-,TGTGCCAGCAGCGTAGGTGGGTTGGATAACCAGTACTTC,CASSVGGLDNQYF
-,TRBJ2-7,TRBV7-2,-,TGTGCCAGCACTATAGACGCTCATAGGAGGGGGCAGTACTTC,CASTIDAHRRGQYF
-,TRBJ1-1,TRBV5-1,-,TGCGCCAGCAGCCCGGGACTCCCGGTGTGGGCCACTGAAGCTTTCTTT,CASSPGLPVWATEAFF
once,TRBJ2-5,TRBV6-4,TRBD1,TGTGCCAGCACAGGACAGGGGGCGCGAGAGACCCAGTACTTC,CASTGQGARETQYF
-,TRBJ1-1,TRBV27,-,TGTGCCAGCAGTTTCGACAGGTACACTGAAGCTTTCTTT,CASSFDRYTEAFF
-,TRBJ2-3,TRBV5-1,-,TGCGCCAGCAGCTCTCAAGGCGGCACAGATACGCAGTATTTT,CASSSQGGTDTQYF
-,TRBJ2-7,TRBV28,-,TGTGCCAGCAAAGGCTCCTACGAGCAGTACTTC,CASKGSYEQYF
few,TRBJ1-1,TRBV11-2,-,TGTGCCAGCAGCGTGACCCATGAAGCTTTCTTT,CASSVTHEAFF
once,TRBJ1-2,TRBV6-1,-,TGTGCCAGCAGTGAAACAGGGATGGATGGCTACACCTTC,CASSETGMDGYTF
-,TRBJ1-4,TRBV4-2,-,TGTGCCAGCAGCCCCAAGGGGGGTAGTGAAAAACTGTTTTTT,CASSPKGGSEKLFF
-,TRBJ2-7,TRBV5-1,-,TGCGCCACCCAACCAGGGGTGGGCTCCTACGAGCAGTACTTC,CATQPGVGSYEQYF
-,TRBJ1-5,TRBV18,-,TGTGCCAGCTCACCTGTCGTCCTCACGAGTCAGCCCCAGCATTTT,CASSPVVLTSQPQHF
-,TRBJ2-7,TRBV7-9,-,TGTGCCAGCAGCCCCGCGTACGAGCAGTACTTC,CASSPAYEQYF
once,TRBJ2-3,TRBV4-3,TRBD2,TGCGCCAGCAGCCAAGAGTATCGACTAGCGCCGCGACCAGATACGCAGTATTTT,CASSQEYRLAPRPDTQYF
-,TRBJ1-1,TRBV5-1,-,TGCGCCAGCAGCTTGGGGGACATTTGGGTCACTGAAGCTTTCTTT,CASSLGDIWVTEAFF
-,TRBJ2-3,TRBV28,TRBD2,TGTGCCAGCAGCGAGACTAGCGGCACAGATACGCAGTATTTT,CASSETSGTDTQYF
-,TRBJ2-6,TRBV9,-,TGTGCCAGCAGCGCAGGACATTTCTCTGGGGCCAACGTCCTGACTTTC,CASSAGHFSGANVLTF
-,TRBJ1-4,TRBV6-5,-,TGTGCCAGCAGTTACTCCGGAAGTGGAGGGAATGAAAAACTGTTTTTT,CASSYSGSGGNEKLFF
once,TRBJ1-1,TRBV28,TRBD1,TGTGCCAGCAGTTCCATACAGGGGCGTACTGAAGCTTTCTTT,CASSSIQGRTEAFF
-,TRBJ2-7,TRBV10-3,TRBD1,TGTGCCATCAGTGAATCACCCGGGACAGGGAACGGGGCGTACTACGAGCAGTACTTC,CAISESPGTGNGAYYEQYF
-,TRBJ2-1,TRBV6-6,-,TGTGCCAGCGGCTACAATGAGCAGTTCTTC,CASGYNEQFF
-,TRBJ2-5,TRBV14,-,TGTGCCAGCACACGGCAGGTAGTCCCGGAGACCCAGTACTTC,CASTRQVVPETQYF
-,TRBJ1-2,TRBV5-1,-,TGCGCCAGCAGCTCGGGTGGGGTGGGAGGATCGCATGGCTACACCTTC,CASSSGGVGGSHGYTF
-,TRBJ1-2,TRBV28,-,TGTGCCAGCAGCGATAGGACGCATGGCTACACCTTC,CASSDRTHGYTF
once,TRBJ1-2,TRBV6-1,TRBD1,TGTGCCAGCAGTGAAAAGGGAAGGGGGCCACAGAACTATGGCTACACCTTC,CASSEKGRGPQNYGYTF
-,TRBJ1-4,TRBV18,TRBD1,TGTGCCAGCTCAGCCGGGACAGGGGGCTGGAAGGATGAAAAACTGTTTTTT,CASSAGTGGWKDEKLFF
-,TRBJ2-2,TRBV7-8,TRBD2,TGTGCCAGCAGCTCGGCGGGACTAGCGGGAGTGGTTACCGGGGAGCTGTTTTTT,CASSSAGLAGVVTGELFF
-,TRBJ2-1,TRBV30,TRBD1,TGTGCCTGGAGCTCGGGACAGGGCGGTTACTCCTACAATGAGCAGTTCTTC,CAWSSGQGGYSYNEQFF
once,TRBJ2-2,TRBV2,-,TGTGCCAGCAGTTTGAACACCAACACCGGGGAGCTGTTTTTT,CASSLNTNTGELFF
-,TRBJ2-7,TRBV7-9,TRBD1,TGTGCCAGCAGCCCAGGACAGGGGGCGTCCTACGAGCAGTACTTC,CASSPGQGASYEQYF
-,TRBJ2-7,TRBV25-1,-,TGTGCCAGCGGGGGGCTCAGCTCCTACGAGCAGTACTTC,CASGGLSSYEQYF
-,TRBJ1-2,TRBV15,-,TGTGCCACCAGCAGAGGGAATCAGGGACTCTATGGCTACACCTTC,CATSRGNQGLYGYTF